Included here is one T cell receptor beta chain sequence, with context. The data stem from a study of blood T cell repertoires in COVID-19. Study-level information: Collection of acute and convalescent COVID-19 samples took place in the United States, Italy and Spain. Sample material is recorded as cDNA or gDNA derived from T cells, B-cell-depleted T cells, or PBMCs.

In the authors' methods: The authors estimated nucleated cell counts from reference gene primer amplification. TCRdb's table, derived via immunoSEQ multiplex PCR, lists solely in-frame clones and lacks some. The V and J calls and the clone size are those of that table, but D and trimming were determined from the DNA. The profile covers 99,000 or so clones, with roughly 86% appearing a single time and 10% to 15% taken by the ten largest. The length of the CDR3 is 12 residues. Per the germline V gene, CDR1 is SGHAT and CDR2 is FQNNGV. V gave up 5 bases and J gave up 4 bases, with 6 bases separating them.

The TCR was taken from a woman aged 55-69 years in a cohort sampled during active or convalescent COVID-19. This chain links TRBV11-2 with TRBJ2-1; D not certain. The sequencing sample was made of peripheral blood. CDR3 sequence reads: CASSPRYNEQFF. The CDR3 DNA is TGTGCCAGCAGCCCTCGTTACAATGAGCAGTTCTTC. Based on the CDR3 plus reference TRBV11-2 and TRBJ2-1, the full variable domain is EAGVAQSPRYKIIEKRQSVAFWCNPISGHATLYWYQQILGQGPKLLIQFQNNGVVDDSQLPKDRFSAERLKGVDSTLKIQPAKLEDSAVYLCASSPRYNEQFFGPGTRLTVL.